This entry lists 5 T cell receptor beta chains sequenced from one sample in a study of blood T cell repertoires in COVID-19. Profiling relied on immunoSEQ multiplex PCR, and the TCRdb table lists in-frame clones only, not all of them. The sample yields more than 250,000 clones, about nine tenths seen once. Material for sequencing was PBMCs or T cells enriched from blood (not recorded which). The receptor set was obtained from a woman in her late teens or twenties who had recovered from COVID-19.

V is TRBV5-6 and J is TRBJ1-6; tentative D call: TRBD1 (5 bases). This CDR3 region has 16 residues. The V gene lost 3 bases and the J gene lost 8 bases, with 18 bases spanning the gap. The germline V gene encodes CDR1 SGHDT and CDR2 YYEEEE. In nucleotides, the CDR3 is TGTGCCAGCAGCTCCTATAGGACATCCGTTGATTCACCCCTCCACTTT. Translation gives CASSSYRTSVDSPLHF.

The rearrangement links TRBV9 to TRBJ1-3; no reliable D call. V was trimmed by 1 base and J by 0 bases, leaving 14 bases between them. Per the germline V gene, CDR1 is SGDLS and CDR2 is YYNGEE. This CDR3 has 17 amino acids. Here the CDR3 reads CASSVRPDSSSGNTIYF. The CDR3 DNA reads as TGTGCCAGCAGCGTAAGGCCGGACTCCAGCTCTGGAAACACCATATATTTT.

The chain joins TRBV2 to TRBJ2-7; 8 nucleotides line up with TRBD2. With 6 bases clipped from V and 9 bases from J, the junction kept 16 bases outside the gene matches. This CDR3 spans 15 amino acids. Germline V CDR1 and CDR2: SNHLY, FYNNEI. The CDR3 spells CASRDPGLEYERQYF. The CDR3 bases are TGTGCCAGCAGGGACCCGGGACTAGAATACGAGCGGCAGTACTTC.

The chain links TRBV4-1 to TRBJ2-2, with D unclear. From germline, CDR1 is MGHRA and CDR2 YSYEKL. Trimming took off 2 bases at V and 5 bases at J, with 9 bases between the two ends. This CDR3 comprises 14 residues. The CDR3 loop is CASSQNAATGELFF. The CDR3 DNA reads as TGCGCCAGCAGCCAAAATGCGGCGACCGGGGAGCTGTTTTTT.

This clone was picked up a small number of times. Other nucleotide sequences in the sample specify the same CDR3. The chain has TRBV5-1 and TRBJ1-6; D unclear. The CDR3 is 16 residues long. CDR1 and CDR2 (germline): SGHRS, YFSETQ. Trimming took 2 bases from V and 0 from J, leaving 9 bases between them. CDR3 in DNA: TGCGCCAGCAGCTTTACGGGGAGCTCCTATAATTCACCCCTCCACTTT. It codes for CASSFTGSSYNSPLHF.